This TCR beta chain came from a study of blood T cells in healthy people across ages. This clonotype was counted a few times. The target antigen is unknown. Study-level points and caveats: Among long-lived donors, naive CD4+ cells were more numerous and diversity higher than in aged donors.

Combining a sample-barcoded 5' primer with a J-beta primer mix, a second PCR ran for about 6 to 11 cycles. Any given sample supplied a minimum of 3 million CDR3-containing paired-end reads. TCRdb reprocessed the 5' RACE reads with MiXCR, giving one entry per CDR3 protein. The repertoire includes around 1.1 million distinct CDR3 sequences, roughly two fifths of them detected once, and under 15% sits in the top ten. Trimming removed 2 bases from V and 8 bases from J, with 14 bases in between. Germline V gene lookup returns CDR1 SGHRS and CDR2 YFSETQ. CDR3 length equals 14 residues. This sequence joins TRBV5-1 and TRBJ2-1, with D maybe TRBD1 (6 bases). The sequenced sample consisted of blood. The sequence came from a man between 18 and 29 years old in good health. The CDR3 DNA reads as TGCGCCAGCAGCTTCCCGGGGACATGGGATGAGCAGTTCTTC. As protein: CASSFPGTWDEQFF. Full variable domain (rest looked up from reference TRBV5-1 and TRBJ2-1): KAGVTQTPRYLIKTRGQQVTLSCSPISGHRSVSWYQQTPGQGLQFLFEYFSETQRNKGNFPGRFSGRQFSNSRSEMNVSTLELGDSALYLCASSFPGTWDEQFFGPGTRLTVL.